This T cell receptor beta chain derives from a study of T-cell memory formation after mild COVID-19. Whole-study results and caveats: Memory from before infection featured some responding clones, which suggests cross-reactive memory joined.

A single record per CDR3 protein comes from TCRdb applying MiXCR to the 5' RACE reads. The table lists 130,000 to 150,000 distinct CDR3 sequences, 15% to 20% of them singletons. The V segment lost 5 bases and the J segment 3 bases; nucleotides outside the gene matches: 4. The CDR3 runs to 14 residues. From germline, CDR1 is SGHAT and CDR2 FQDESV (reference sequence). As to this clonotype: Its specificity is unknown.

The rearrangement uses TRBV11-1 and TRBJ2-7, with TRBD2 matching 10 bases. The sequence came from an adult woman who had mild COVID-19 (a few samples of this study predate the infection). Cell type and time point are not known. What was sequenced was PBMCs or a T cell subset sorted from them (not recorded which). The CDR3: CASSIGLAVYEQYF. The CDR3 region has the DNA TGTGCCAGCAGCATTGGACTAGCGGTCTACGAGCAGTACTTC.